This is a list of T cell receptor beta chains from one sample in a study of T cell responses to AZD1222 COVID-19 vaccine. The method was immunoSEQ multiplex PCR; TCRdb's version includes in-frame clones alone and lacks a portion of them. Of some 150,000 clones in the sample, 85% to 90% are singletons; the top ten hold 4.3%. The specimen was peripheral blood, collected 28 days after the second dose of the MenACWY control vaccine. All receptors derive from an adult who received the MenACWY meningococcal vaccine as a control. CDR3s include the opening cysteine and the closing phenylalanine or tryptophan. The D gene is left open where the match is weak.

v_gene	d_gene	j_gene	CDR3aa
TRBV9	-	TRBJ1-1	CASSVAFATEAFF
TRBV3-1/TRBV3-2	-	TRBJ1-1	CASSHPAGSRPEAFF
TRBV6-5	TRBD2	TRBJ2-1	CASSYSGTSSYNEQFF
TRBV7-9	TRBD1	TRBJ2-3	CASSFEDRAFTDTQYF
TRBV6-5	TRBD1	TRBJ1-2	CASSLRTGEVNGYTF
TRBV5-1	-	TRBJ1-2	CASSFGGGDNYGYTF
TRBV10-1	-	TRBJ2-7	CASSPNRLRGTYEQYF
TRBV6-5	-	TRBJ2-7	CASSSSWISYEQYF
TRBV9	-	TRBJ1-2	CASSPQRVLIGGYTF
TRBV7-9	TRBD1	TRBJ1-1	CASSPRDRGTEAFF
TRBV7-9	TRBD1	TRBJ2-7	CASSSGTGVEQYF
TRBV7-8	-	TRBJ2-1	CASSSTGKSGGESSYNEQFF
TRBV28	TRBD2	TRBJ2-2	CASHQTSEIPANTGELFF
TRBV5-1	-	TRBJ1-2	CASSLDRGLEDYGYTF
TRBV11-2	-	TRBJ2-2	CASSLGVGFRIGELFF
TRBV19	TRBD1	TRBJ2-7	CASSNAGTGTYEQYF
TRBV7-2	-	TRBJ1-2	CASSDGPGPNYGYTF
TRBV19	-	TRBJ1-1	CASSIDREGTEAFF
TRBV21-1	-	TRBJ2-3	CASSKDYTDTQYF
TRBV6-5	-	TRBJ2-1	CASSYAYSYNDQFF